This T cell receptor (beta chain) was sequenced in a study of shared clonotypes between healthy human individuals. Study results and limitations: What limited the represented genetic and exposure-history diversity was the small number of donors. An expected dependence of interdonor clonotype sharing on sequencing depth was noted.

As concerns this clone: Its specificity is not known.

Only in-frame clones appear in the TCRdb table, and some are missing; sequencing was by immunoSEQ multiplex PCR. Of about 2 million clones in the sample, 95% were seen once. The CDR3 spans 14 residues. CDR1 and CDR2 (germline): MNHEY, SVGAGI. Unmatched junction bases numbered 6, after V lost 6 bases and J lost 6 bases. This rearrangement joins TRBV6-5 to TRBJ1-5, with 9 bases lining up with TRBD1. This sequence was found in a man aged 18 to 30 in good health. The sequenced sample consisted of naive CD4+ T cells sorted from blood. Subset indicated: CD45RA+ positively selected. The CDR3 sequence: CASRTGGFIQPQHF. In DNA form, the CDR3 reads TGTGCCAGCAGAACAGGGGGCTTCATTCAGCCCCAGCATTTT.